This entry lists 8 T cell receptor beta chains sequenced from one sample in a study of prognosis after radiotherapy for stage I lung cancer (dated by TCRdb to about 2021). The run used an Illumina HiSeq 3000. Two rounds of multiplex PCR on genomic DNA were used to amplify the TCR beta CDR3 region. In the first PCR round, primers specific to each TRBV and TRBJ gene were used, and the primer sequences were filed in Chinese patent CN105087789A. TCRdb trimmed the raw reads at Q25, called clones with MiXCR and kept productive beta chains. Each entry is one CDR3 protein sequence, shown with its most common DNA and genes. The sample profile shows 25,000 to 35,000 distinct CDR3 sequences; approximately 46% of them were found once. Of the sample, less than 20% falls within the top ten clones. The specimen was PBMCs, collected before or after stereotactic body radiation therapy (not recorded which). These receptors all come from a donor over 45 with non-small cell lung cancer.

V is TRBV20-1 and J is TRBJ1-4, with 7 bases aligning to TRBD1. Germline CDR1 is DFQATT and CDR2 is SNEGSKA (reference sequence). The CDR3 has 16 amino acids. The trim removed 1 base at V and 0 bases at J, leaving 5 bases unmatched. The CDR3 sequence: CSARVRGRATNEKLFF. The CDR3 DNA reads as TGCAGTGCTAGAGTCAGGGGGAGGGCAACTAATGAAAAACTGTTTTTT.

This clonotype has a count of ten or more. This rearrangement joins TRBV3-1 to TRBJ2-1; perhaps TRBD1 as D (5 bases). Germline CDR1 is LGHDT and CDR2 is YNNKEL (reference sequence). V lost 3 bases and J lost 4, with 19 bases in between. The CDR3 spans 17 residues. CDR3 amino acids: CASSHTVGQEIYNEQFF. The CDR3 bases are TGTGCCAGCAGCCACACTGTGGGGCAGGAAATATACAATGAGCAGTTCTTC.

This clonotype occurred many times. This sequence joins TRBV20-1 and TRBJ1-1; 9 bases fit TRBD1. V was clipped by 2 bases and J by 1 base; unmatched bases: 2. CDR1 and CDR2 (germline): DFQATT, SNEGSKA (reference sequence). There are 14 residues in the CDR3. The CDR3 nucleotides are TGCAGTGCTAGAAGACAGGGGGAGAACACTGAAGCTTTCTTT. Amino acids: CSARRQGENTEAFF.

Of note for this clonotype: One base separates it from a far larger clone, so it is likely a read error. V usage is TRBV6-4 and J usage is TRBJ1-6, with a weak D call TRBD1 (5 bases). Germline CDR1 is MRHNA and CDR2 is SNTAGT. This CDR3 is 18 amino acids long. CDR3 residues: CASSYSFRDTGLNSPLHF. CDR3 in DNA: TGTGCCAGCAGTTACTCCTTCAGGGATACCGGTCTTAATTCACCCCTCCACTTT.

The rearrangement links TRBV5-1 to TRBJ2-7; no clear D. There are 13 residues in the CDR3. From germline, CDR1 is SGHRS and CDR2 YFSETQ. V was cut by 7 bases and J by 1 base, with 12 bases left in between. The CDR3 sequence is CASSDGSSYEQYF. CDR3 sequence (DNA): TGCGCCAGCTCCGACGGTTCTTCCTACGAGCAGTACTTC.

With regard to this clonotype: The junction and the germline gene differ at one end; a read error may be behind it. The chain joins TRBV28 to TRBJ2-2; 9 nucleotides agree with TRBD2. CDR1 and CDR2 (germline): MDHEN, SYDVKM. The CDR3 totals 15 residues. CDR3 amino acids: CASTRLAGAAGELFF. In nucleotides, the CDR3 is TGTGCCAGCACTCGGTTAGCGGGGGCGGCCGGTGAGCTGTTTTTT.

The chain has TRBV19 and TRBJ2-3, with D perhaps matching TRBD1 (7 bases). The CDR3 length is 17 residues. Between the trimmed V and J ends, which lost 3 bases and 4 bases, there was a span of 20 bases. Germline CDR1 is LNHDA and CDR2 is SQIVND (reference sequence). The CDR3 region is CASSMTGTGLRADTQYF. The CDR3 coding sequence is TGTGCCAGTAGTATGACAGGGACTGGCTTGAGGGCAGATACGCAGTATTTT.

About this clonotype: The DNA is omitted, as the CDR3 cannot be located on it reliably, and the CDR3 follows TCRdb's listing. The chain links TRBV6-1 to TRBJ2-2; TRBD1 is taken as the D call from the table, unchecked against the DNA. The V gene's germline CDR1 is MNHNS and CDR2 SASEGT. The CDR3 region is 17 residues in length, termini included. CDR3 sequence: CASSEAPSHFGAGELFF.